One sample yielded the 32 T cell receptor beta chains listed below, sequenced in a study of cytomegalovirus exposure and HLA in healthy donors. It was with 60 Vbeta and 13 Jbeta primers that the PCR ran. Sequencing was performed with immunoSEQ multiplex PCR; in TCRdb, only in-frame clones are kept and a portion is missing. The sample carries under 200,000 clones, roughly 79% recorded once. The sequencing sample was made of PBMCs. These receptors were obtained from a woman in her forties or fifties in good health and CMV-seronegative.

The chain joins TRBV27 to TRBJ1-6, with D perhaps matching TRBD1 (6 bases). Per germline, CDR1 MNHEY and CDR2 SMNVEV (reference sequence). Trimming cost V 5 bases and J 4 bases, with 24 bases left between them. The CDR3 length is 19 residues. CDR3 sequence (DNA): TGTGCCAGCAGTCGTACCCCACCAAACAGGGCTGATTATAATTCACCCCTCCACTTT. Translation: CASSRTPPNRADYNSPLHF.

The CDR3 sequence is CASSLGLPPYEQYF. The DNA of the CDR3 is TGTGCCAGCAGCTTAGGACTACCTCCTTACGAGCAGTACTTC. The chain couples TRBV7-9 to TRBJ2-7, with TRBD2 as a possible D gene (5 bases). V lost 1 base and J 4 bases, leaving 11 bases between the germline ends. In germline, CDR1 is SEHNR, CDR2 FQNEAQ (reference sequence). CDR3 size: 14 residues.

CDR3 sequence (DNA): TGTGCCAGCAGCCCCAGGGGGATTACCTACAATGAGCAGTTCTTC. This gives the protein CASSPRGITYNEQFF. The chain has TRBV5-4 and TRBJ2-1; TRBD1 aligns across 7 bases. The CDR3 sequence is 15 residues long. Germline loops: CDR1 SGHNT, CDR2 YYREEE (reference sequence). The V gene end was trimmed by 4 bases and the J gene end by 2 bases; junction bases not matched to a gene: 6. The whole variable domain, filled in from reference TRBV5-4 and TRBJ2-1, reads ETGVTQSPTHLIKTRGQQVTLRCSSQSGHNTVSWYQQALGQGPQFIFQYYREEENGRGNFPPRFSGLQFPNYSSELNVNALELDDSALYLCASSPRGITYNEQFFGPGTRLTVL.

This chain uses TRBV2 with TRBJ2-2; 9 bases are a match to TRBD2. Germline values: CDR1 SNHLY, CDR2 FYNNEI. The ends lost 6 bases at V and 3 bases at J; junction bases unmatched: 8. The CDR3 is made up of 16 amino acids. CDR3 loop: CASSALASGDTGELFF. The CDR3 nucleotides read TGTGCCAGCAGCGCCCTTGCTAGCGGGGACACCGGGGAGCTGTTTTTT.

This clone came up once. The J gene is TRBJ1-1, the V gene TRBV5-1; D is perhaps TRBD1 (6 bases). V was trimmed by 3 bases and J by 7 bases, leaving 16 bases between them. CDR3 length equals 14 residues. In germline, CDR1 is SGHRS, CDR2 YFSETQ. For the CDR3, the DNA is TGCGCCAGCAGCTGGGGGGGACAAAGCGGTGAAGCTTTCTTT. This codes for CASSWGGQSGEAFF. Combining the CDR3 with reference TRBV5-1 and TRBJ1-1 gives the whole variable domain KAGVTQTPRYLIKTRGQQVTLSCSPISGHRSVSWYQQTPGQGLQFLFEYFSETQRNKGNFPGRFSGRQFSNSRSEMNVSTLELGDSALYLCASSWGGQSGEAFFGQGTRLTVV.

This clone was seen a single time. The gene calls are TRBV6-4 and TRBJ1-5, with unresolved D. CDR3 length equals 17 residues. CDR1 MRHNA and CDR2 SNTAGT come from the germline V gene. Trimming took 0 bases from V and 0 from J, leaving 12 bases between them. The CDR3 is CASSDSLVPYSNQPQHF. CDR3 nucleotide sequence: TGTGCCAGCAGTGACTCATTAGTACCCTATAGCAATCAGCCCCAGCATTTT.

The chain is built from TRBV6-1 and TRBJ2-7; 10 bases align to TRBD2. The CDR3 has 15 amino acids. CDR1 is MNHNS, CDR2 SASEGT, per germline. Trimming at V came to 4 bases and at J to 7 bases, leaving 10 bases not matched to a gene. Here the CDR3 reads CASSVGTSVGKEQYF. CDR3 DNA sequence: TGTGCCAGCAGTGTTGGGACTAGCGTTGGGAAGGAGCAGTACTTC.

This chain connects TRBV2 to TRBJ2-3; 15 nucleotides agree with TRBD2. This CDR3 contains 19 residues. Germline V CDR1 and CDR2: SNHLY, FYNNEI. Trimming took 6 bases from V and 3 from J; bases not matched to a gene: 13. CDR3 DNA sequence: TGTGCCAGCAGCTATCGTATTGCCGGGACTAGCGGGAGGACAGATACGCAGTATTTT. It specifies CASSYRIAGTSGRTDTQYF.

This rearrangement joins TRBV29-1 to TRBJ2-2, with 10 bases lining up with TRBD1. Germline CDR1 SQVTM, CDR2 ANQGSEA. Trimming at V came to 5 bases and at J to 3 bases, leaving 3 bases not matched to a gene. The CDR3 is 14 residues long. The CDR3 is CSVSGQGHTGELFF. The CDR3 nucleotides are TGCAGCGTTTCGGGACAGGGGCACACCGGGGAGCTGTTTTTT.

In nucleotides, the CDR3 is TGTGCCAGCTCGCAGGGGGGTAGGAATGAGCAGTTCTTC. Translated, it gives CASSQGGRNEQFF. V gene TRBV7-6 combines with J gene TRBJ2-1; D possibly corresponds to TRBD1 (7 bases). CDR1 is SGHVS and CDR2 is FNYEAQ in the germline V gene. Deletions cut 8 bases from V and 7 bases from J, with 15 bases between. The CDR3 has 13 residues.

This chain links TRBV19 with TRBJ2-1, with D maybe TRBD2 (6 bases). V lost 7 bases and J 4 bases, leaving 11 bases between the germline ends. The V gene's germline CDR1 is LNHDA and CDR2 SQIVND (reference sequence). This CDR3 is built from 13 residues. The CDR3 reads CASIGGDYNEQFF. The CDR3 DNA reads TGTGCCAGTATAGGAGGGGATTACAATGAGCAGTTCTTC.

This clone has a handful of counts. This sequence joins TRBV5-1 and TRBJ2-7; possibly TRBD1 for D (5 bases). The V end lost 0 bases, the J end lost 6 bases, and 10 bases lay between the germline ends. Per germline, CDR1 SGHRS and CDR2 YFSETQ. CDR3 length: 13 residues. CDR3 sequence (DNA): TGCGCCAGCAGCTTGGCGACAGCAGGCGAGCAGTACTTC. Its translation: CASSLATAGEQYF.

The rearrangement links TRBV16 to TRBJ1-5, with D possibly TRBD1 on 5 matching bases. Germline values: CDR1 KGHSY, CDR2 FQNENV. Trimming removed 2 bases from V and 2 bases from J, with 7 bases in between. The CDR3 contains 14 residues. The CDR3 DNA sequence: TGTGCCAGCAGCCAAGGCAGGGGCAATCAGCCCCAGCATTTT. Its translation is CASSQGRGNQPQHF.

This chain uses TRBV7-2 with TRBJ2-2, with D tentatively TRBD2 (7 bases). CDR3 length equals 19 residues. Germline CDR1 reads SGHTA; CDR2 reads FQGNSA. Deletions cut 7 bases from V and 0 bases from J, with 24 bases between. CDR3 in amino acids: CASTPNPQGRGTNTGELFF. The CDR3 bases are TGTGCCAGCACGCCAAATCCCCAGGGGAGGGGAACGAACACCGGGGAGCTGTTTTTT.

The chain links TRBV27 to TRBJ2-7, with D perhaps TRBD1 (5 bases). This CDR3 has 15 amino acids. V lost 2 bases and J lost 6, with 17 bases in between. The germline CDR1 and CDR2 sequences are MNHEY and SMNVEV (reference sequence). This chain's CDR3 is CASSLPKARAAEQYF. The CDR3 DNA reads as TGTGCCAGCAGTTTACCAAAGGCCAGGGCTGCCGAGCAGTACTTC.

The genes are TRBV27 and TRBJ2-7; 7 nucleotides agree with TRBD1. Trimming cost V 7 bases and J 3 bases; bases outside gene matches: 12. The CDR3 totals 15 residues. Germline values: CDR1 MNHEY, CDR2 SMNVEV (reference sequence). The CDR3 is CASKTTGSIGYEQYF. The CDR3, as DNA: TGTGCCAGCAAGACGACAGGGTCAATCGGCTACGAGCAGTACTTC.

This chain connects TRBV7-6 to TRBJ2-5, with D perhaps matching TRBD2 (6 bases). Germline V gives CDR1 SGHVS, CDR2 FNYEAQ. V was cut by 8 bases and J by 3 bases, with 19 bases left in between. This CDR3 contains 15 residues. As DNA, the CDR3 is TGTGCCAGCCCCCCGGGCGGCGGGAAGAAAGAGACCCAGTACTTC. As protein: CASPPGGGKKETQYF.

The CDR3 reads CASSLAGATDTQYF. CDR3 DNA: TGTGCCAGCAGCTTAGCGGGGGCCACAGATACGCAGTATTTT. The chain uses TRBV7-3 and TRBJ2-3, with TRBD2 as a possible D gene (7 bases). The V end lost 2 bases, the J end lost 2 bases, and 8 bases lay between the germline ends. Germline CDR1 reads SGHTA; CDR2 reads FQGTGA. This CDR3 spans 14 amino acids. Together with reference TRBV7-3 and TRBJ2-3, the CDR3 gives the full variable domain: GAGVSQTPSNKVTEKGKYVELRCDPISGHTALYWYRQSLGQGPEFLIYFQGTGAADDSGLPNDRFFAVRPEGSVSTLKIQRTERGDSAVYLCASSLAGATDTQYFGPGTRLTVL.

The table lists this clone with a count of one. The chain combines TRBV7-3 with TRBJ2-7, with TRBD2 matching 14 bases. V lost 5 bases to trimming and J lost 3 bases; unmatched junction nucleotides: 12. CDR1 is SGHTA and CDR2 is FQGTGA in the germline V gene. CDR3 length: 18 amino acids. The CDR3 region has the DNA TGTGCCAGCAGCCCGACTAGCGGGGGGGCCTTCTCTAACTACGAGCAGTACTTC. The encoded protein is CASSPTSGGAFSNYEQYF.

This clone has only one observation. The V call is TRBV6-1, the J call TRBJ1-2; D is undetermined. The CDR3 spans 17 residues. V dropped 3 bases and J dropped 4 bases, with 21 bases sitting between them. Per the germline V gene, CDR1 is MNHNS and CDR2 is SASEGT. Written as DNA, the CDR3 is TGTGCCAGCAGTGACCACGGGATGAGAGGTCGGGGCTATGGCTACACCTTC. As protein: CASSDHGMRGRGYGYTF.

The V call is TRBV27, the J call TRBJ1-2; D not certain. The ends were cut back, 2 bases at V and 8 bases at J, with 12 bases in the middle. Germline CDR1 and CDR2: MNHEY and SMNVEV (reference sequence). The CDR3 extends over 13 amino acids. CDR3 protein: CASSLVASGGYTF. DNA for the CDR3: TGTGCCAGCAGTTTAGTAGCCTCTGGGGGCTACACCTTC.

The rearrangement links TRBV27 to TRBJ1-2; 7 bases map to TRBD1. Per germline, CDR1 MNHEY and CDR2 SMNVEV (reference sequence). The CDR3 covers 13 residues. V lost 6 bases to trimming and J lost 4 bases; unmatched junction nucleotides: 5. The CDR3 DNA is TGTGCCAGCAGCGAGGGGGCCCCCTATGGCTACACCTTC. Encoded protein: CASSEGAPYGYTF.

The chain links TRBV7-9 to TRBJ2-7; a possible D gene is TRBD2 (7 bases). Germline CDR1 and CDR2: SEHNR and FQNEAQ (reference sequence). CDR3 length: 14 residues. The V end lost 2 bases, the J end lost 2 bases, and 10 bases lay between the germline ends. For the CDR3, the DNA is TGTGCCAGCAGCTTAAGGGGGGGGGCCTACGAGCAGTACTTC. Its translation: CASSLRGGAYEQYF.

The V gene is TRBV5-4, the J gene TRBJ2-5, with TRBD1 matching over 7 bases. Germline V gene sequence: CDR1 SGHNT, CDR2 YYREEE (reference sequence). CDR3 length: 14 amino acids. V was clipped by 3 bases and J by 2 bases; unmatched bases: 4. CDR3 sequence: CASSYTGVQETQYF. CDR3 nucleotides: TGTGCCAGCAGCTACACAGGGGTTCAAGAGACCCAGTACTTC.

This clone was recorded a few times. The chain is built from TRBV11-2 and TRBJ2-4; 8 nucleotides align to TRBD2. Germline lookup yields CDR1 SGHAT and CDR2 FQNNGV. The length of the CDR3 is 18 residues. Trimming at V came to 3 bases and at J to 4 bases, leaving 14 bases not matched to a gene. The CDR3 sequence: CASSFSVVSGRLKNIQYF. CDR3 bases: TGTGCCAGCAGCTTTTCGGTTGTCAGCGGGAGATTGAAAAACATTCAGTACTTC.

This chain links TRBV7-2 with TRBJ2-3; D unclear. Trimming left V 2 bases short and J 1 base short, with 4 bases between. CDR3 length equals 13 residues. The germline gives CDR1 SGHTA, CDR2 FQGNSA. DNA for the CDR3: TGTGCCAGCAGCTTACCGGGCACAGATACGCAGTATTTT. Protein: CASSLPGTDTQYF.

V is TRBV7-2 and J is TRBJ1-1, with 11 bases fitting TRBD1. Trimming removed 5 bases from V and 8 bases from J; junction bases left unmatched: 4. Germline values: CDR1 SGHTA, CDR2 FQGNSA. The CDR3 spans 13 residues. The DNA for the CDR3 is TGTGCCAGCAGCCTTGGACAGGGGGCGGAAGCTTTCTTT. This codes for CASSLGQGAEAFF.

A single count supports this clone. The J gene is TRBJ1-4, the V gene TRBV19; a possible D gene is TRBD1 (5 bases). The CDR3 extends over 14 amino acids. Trimming shortened V by 7 bases and J by 6 bases, and 15 bases separated the two germline ends. The germline V gene encodes CDR1 LNHDA and CDR2 SQIVND (reference sequence). The CDR3 loop is CASIGGGTDEKLFF. The CDR3 DNA sequence: TGTGCCAGTATCGGGGGGGGAACAGATGAAAAACTGTTTTTT. The whole variable domain, remainder taken from reference TRBV19 and TRBJ1-4, is DGGITQSPKYLFRKEGQNVTLSCEQNLNHDAMYWYRQDPGQGLRLIYYSQIVNDFQKGDIAEGYSVSREKKESFPLTVTSAQKNPTAFYLCASIGGGTDEKLFFGSGTQLSVL.

V gene TRBV5-4 combines with J gene TRBJ2-5, with 10 bases identical to TRBD2. After removal of 3 bases from V and 5 bases from J, the junction contained 13 bases not matched to a gene. From germline, CDR1 is SGHNT and CDR2 YYREEE (reference sequence). The length of the CDR3 is 17 residues. CDR3 loop: CASSSATPSGGGETQYF. Here the CDR3 DNA reads TGTGCCAGCAGCTCCGCAACCCCTAGCGGGGGAGGCGAGACCCAGTACTTC.

V gene TRBV7-8 combines with J gene TRBJ1-2; TRBD1 matches 7 bases. The length of the CDR3 is 15 residues. Trimming cost V 2 bases and J 7 bases; bases outside gene matches: 10. In germline, CDR1 is SGHVS, CDR2 FQNEAQ. CDR3 sequence (DNA): TGTGCCAGCAGCTTACTTGTAGGGGCAGGGGGTGGCTACACCTTC. Its translation: CASSLLVGAGGGYTF.

This clone was seen only once. The CDR3 is CASSHRGYYGYTF. The DNA for the CDR3 is TGCGCCAGCAGCCATAGGGGGTACTATGGCTACACCTTC. J is TRBJ1-2 and V is TRBV4-3; D possibly corresponds to TRBD1 (6 bases). Trimming pared 3 bases from V and 3 bases from J, leaving 8 bases between. The germline CDR1 and CDR2 sequences are LGHNA and YSLEER. The length of the CDR3 is 13 residues.

The chain links TRBV11-2 to TRBJ2-3, with D unclear. The germline V and J ends were trimmed by 5 bases and 2 bases, with 14 bases remaining between them. This CDR3 contains 15 residues. The germline V gene encodes CDR1 SGHAT and CDR2 FQNNGV. DNA for the CDR3: TGTGCCAGCAGCCCCCGAGGCGCACCCACAGATACGCAGTATTTT. This codes for CASSPRGAPTDTQYF. The whole variable domain, remainder taken from reference TRBV11-2 and TRBJ2-3, is EAGVAQSPRYKIIEKRQSVAFWCNPISGHATLYWYQQILGQGPKLLIQFQNNGVVDDSQLPKDRFSAERLKGVDSTLKIQPAKLEDSAVYLCASSPRGAPTDTQYFGPGTRLTVL.